These 20 T cell receptor beta chains originate from one sample sequenced in a study of OX40 agonist ivuxolimab in advanced cancers. Data came from immunoSEQ multiplex PCR; TCRdb stores just in-frame clones and leaves some out. The profile shows 80,000 to 100,000 clones, 90% of them singletons. This material consisted of CD4+ or CD8+ T cells sorted from blood, taken in a trial of the OX40 agonist ivuxolimab. Every receptor here comes from an adult with an advanced solid tumor such as melanoma, head and neck, liver or kidney cancer.

V is TRBV19 and J is TRBJ2-1; TRBD2 agrees at 13 bases. V lost 3 bases, J lost 9 bases, and 5 bases stayed unmatched. CDR1 is LNHDA, CDR2 SQIVND, per germline (reference sequence). The CDR3 is made up of 15 amino acids. The CDR3 coding sequence is TGTGCCAGTAGTATCGGACTAGCGGGAGCAAGTGAGCAGTTCTTC. It codes for CASSIGLAGASEQFF.

The V call is TRBV29-1, the J call TRBJ2-3; 7 positions agree with TRBD1. The V gene end was trimmed by 3 bases and the J gene end by 0 bases; junction bases not matched to a gene: 9. Germline values: CDR1 SQVTM, CDR2 ANQGSEA. The CDR3 loop spans 16 amino acids. The CDR3 is CSVERQGVRSTDTQYF. The CDR3 DNA sequence: TGCAGCGTTGAGCGACAGGGTGTACGTAGCACAGATACGCAGTATTTT.

The count of this clone is one. This chain joins TRBV28 and TRBJ2-7; D gene unclear. Per germline, CDR1 MDHEN and CDR2 SYDVKM. The CDR3 runs 12 residues. V lost 7 bases to trimming and J lost 3 bases, with 10 bases between them. Written as DNA, the CDR3 is TGTGCCAGCAAGCCTCGTCTCTACGAGCAGTACTTC. The encoded protein is CASKPRLYEQYF.

The chain couples TRBV28 to TRBJ2-1; tentative D call: TRBD2 (7 bases). Trimming removed 7 bases at V and 5 bases at J, with 24 bases between. The germline gives CDR1 MDHEN, CDR2 SYDVKM. The CDR3 has 17 residues. The CDR3 here is CASTVGGGGGDNNEQFF. In DNA, the CDR3 is TGTGCCAGCACCGTGGGGGGCGGGGGAGGGGATAACAATGAGCAGTTCTTC.

The genes are TRBV9 and TRBJ1-1, with D tentatively TRBD1 (5 bases). V was clipped by 0 bases and J by 5 bases, with 20 bases between them. The CDR3 covers 17 residues. Germline V lookup: CDR1 SGDLS, CDR2 YYNGEE. The CDR3: CASSVGAELGGRTEAFF. For the CDR3, the DNA is TGTGCCAGCAGCGTAGGGGCAGAGCTTGGGGGAAGAACTGAAGCTTTCTTT.

This rearrangement joins TRBV9 to TRBJ1-3; no reliable D call. V was clipped by 0 bases and J by 4 bases, with 8 bases between them. The CDR3 spans 14 residues. CDR1 is SGDLS and CDR2 is YYNGEE in the germline V gene. CDR3 in DNA: TGTGCCAGCAGCGTAGACAGTATCGGAAACACCATATATTTT. Residues: CASSVDSIGNTIYF.

The V gene is TRBV4-3, the J gene TRBJ2-1; tentative D call: TRBD2 (5 bases). This CDR3 is 16 amino acids long. The germline V and J ends were trimmed by 2 bases and 5 bases, with 16 bases remaining between them. Per germline, CDR1 LGHNA and CDR2 YSLEER. CDR3 amino acids: CASSQWVWLADNEQFF. The CDR3 nucleotides are TGCGCCAGCAGCCAATGGGTATGGCTAGCAGACAATGAGCAGTTCTTC.

The V call is TRBV11-2, the J call TRBJ1-1, with a tentative D call TRBD1 (6 bases). With 1 base removed from V and 0 bases from J, the gap between germline ends came to 9 bases. The V gene's germline CDR1 is SGHAT and CDR2 FQNNGV. The CDR3 has 15 amino acids. The chain's CDR3 is CASSLVGQLNTEAFF. In nucleotides, the CDR3 is TGTGCCAGCAGCTTAGTGGGACAACTGAACACTGAAGCTTTCTTT.

The chain links TRBV19 to TRBJ2-1; 7 nucleotides agree with TRBD1. The CDR3 has 15 amino acids. Germline V gives CDR1 LNHDA, CDR2 SQIVND (reference sequence). Trimming at V came to 8 bases and at J to 2 bases, leaving 9 bases not matched to a gene. The CDR3 here is CASGPDRDPYNEQFF. CDR3 DNA sequence: TGTGCCAGTGGCCCAGACAGGGACCCCTACAATGAGCAGTTCTTC.

The chain is built from TRBV7-2 and TRBJ2-3; no reliable D call. Looked up from germline, CDR1 is SGHTA and CDR2 is FQGNSA. The length of the CDR3 is 15 residues. V gave up 5 bases and J gave up 2 bases, with 14 bases separating them. The CDR3 sequence is CASSRNPIFTDTQYF. CDR3 nucleotide sequence: TGTGCCAGCAGCCGGAACCCAATTTTCACAGATACGCAGTATTTT.

This rearrangement joins TRBV7-2 to TRBJ2-1, with 9 bases matching TRBD1. Trimming removed 1 base from V and 4 bases from J; junction bases left unmatched: 2. From germline, CDR1 is SGHTA and CDR2 FQGNSA. The CDR3 length is 15 residues. The CDR3 region is CASSLEQGAYNEQFF. CDR3 bases: TGTGCCAGCAGCTTAGAACAGGGGGCGTACAATGAGCAGTTCTTC.

The CDR3 sequence: CASRAEENYGYTF. The CDR3 DNA reads TGTGCCAGCAGAGCGGAGGAAAACTATGGCTACACCTTC. The V call is TRBV9, the J call TRBJ1-2; D is ambiguous. CDR1 and CDR2 (germline): SGDLS, YYNGEE. V was shortened by 5 bases and J by 2 bases, with 10 bases between the two germline ends. The CDR3 loop spans 13 amino acids.

V usage is TRBV4-3 and J usage is TRBJ2-1; 7 nucleotides match TRBD2. The CDR3 sequence is 15 residues long. V dropped 10 bases and J dropped 5; count of bases not matched to a gene: 14. Germline V gives CDR1 LGHNA, CDR2 YSLEER. The CDR3 region is CATQSWRESHNEQFF. The CDR3 nucleotides are TGCGCCACCCAATCGTGGCGGGAGAGCCACAATGAGCAGTTCTTC.

V and J are TRBV5-4 and TRBJ2-3; 11 bases align to TRBD2. V lost 4 bases to trimming and J lost 4 bases; unmatched junction nucleotides: 5. Germline assignment: CDR1 SGHNT and CDR2 YYREEE (reference sequence). The CDR3 has 15 amino acids. For the CDR3, the DNA is TGTGCCAGCAGCCCGGGACTAGCGGAGGCAGATACGCAGTATTTT. Protein sequence: CASSPGLAEADTQYF.

The count of this clone is one. The chain couples TRBV7-2 to TRBJ2-2, with 8 bases aligning to TRBD2. Germline trimming cut 3 bases from V and 6 bases from J; bases unmatched to any gene: 3. There are 14 residues in the CDR3. Germline loops: CDR1 SGHTA, CDR2 FQGNSA. The CDR3 is CASSFAGGAGELFF. The CDR3 DNA sequence: TGTGCCAGCAGCTTCGCGGGAGGCGCCGGGGAGCTGTTTTTT.

V and J are TRBV7-2 and TRBJ2-5; TRBD2 matches at 12 bases. V shed 3 bases and J 5 bases; nucleotides not matched to a gene: 7. Germline CDR1 is SGHTA and CDR2 is FQGNSA. This CDR3 contains 16 residues. The chain's CDR3 is CASSFLSSGRGETQYF. DNA for the CDR3: TGTGCCAGCAGCTTTCTGTCTAGCGGGAGGGGGGAGACCCAGTACTTC.

This clone was counted once. The rearrangement links TRBV4-3 to TRBJ2-1; no reliable D call. Deletions cut 1 base from V and 6 bases from J, with 7 bases between. The germline V gene has CDR1 LGHNA and CDR2 YSLEER. CDR3 length: 13 amino acids. The DNA for the CDR3 is TGCGCCAGCAGCCAAGGGGTCGCCAATGAGCAGTTCTTC. This sequence encodes CASSQGVANEQFF.

This chain connects TRBV11-1 to TRBJ1-1, with TRBD1 matching 7 bases. V shed 5 bases and J 8 bases; nucleotides not matched to a gene: 5. Germline CDR1 and CDR2: SGHAT and FQDESV (reference sequence). The CDR3 consists of 12 residues. This chain's CDR3 is CASSPDREEAFF. The CDR3 coding sequence is TGTGCCAGCAGCCCAGACAGGGAAGAAGCTTTCTTT.

The chain combines TRBV7-2 with TRBJ1-1; D is possibly TRBD1 (5 bases). Germline loops: CDR1 SGHTA, CDR2 FQGNSA. This CDR3 is built from 13 residues. Trimming cost V 3 bases and J 4 bases, with 9 bases left between them. In nucleotides, the CDR3 is TGTGCCAGCAGCTTGTCGGGGGTCACTGAAGCTTTCTTT. Translating it yields CASSLSGVTEAFF. Complete variable domain (other parts from reference TRBV7-2 and TRBJ1-1): GAGVSQSPSNKVTEKGKDVELRCDPISGHTALYWYRQSLGQGLEFLIYFQGNSAPDKSGLPSDRFSAERTGGSVSTLTIQRTQQEDSAVYLCASSLSGVTEAFFGQGTRLTVV.

V and J are TRBV2 and TRBJ2-7; D unresolved. This CDR3 region has 12 residues. V lost 5 bases to trimming and J lost 0 bases, with 5 bases between them. CDR1 is SNHLY and CDR2 is FYNNEI in the germline V gene. The CDR3 here is CASSKVSYEQYF. The CDR3 coding sequence is TGTGCCAGCAGTAAGGTCTCCTACGAGCAGTACTTC.